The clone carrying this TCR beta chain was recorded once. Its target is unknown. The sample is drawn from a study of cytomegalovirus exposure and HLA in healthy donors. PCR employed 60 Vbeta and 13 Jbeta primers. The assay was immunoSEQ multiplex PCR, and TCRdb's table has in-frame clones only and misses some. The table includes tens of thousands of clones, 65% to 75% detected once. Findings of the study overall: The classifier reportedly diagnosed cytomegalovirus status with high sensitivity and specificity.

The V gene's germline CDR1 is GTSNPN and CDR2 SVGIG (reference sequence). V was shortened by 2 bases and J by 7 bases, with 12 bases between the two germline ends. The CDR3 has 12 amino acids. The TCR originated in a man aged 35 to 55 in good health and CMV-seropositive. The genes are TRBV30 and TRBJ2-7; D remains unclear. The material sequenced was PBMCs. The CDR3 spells CAWSTTFWEQYF. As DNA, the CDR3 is TGTGCCTGGAGTACTACGTTCTGGGAGCAGTACTTC.